These 19 T cell receptor beta chains were sequenced from one sample in a study of response to subunit inactivated influenza vaccine. TCRdb re-derived calls from the RT-PCR reads in MiXCR, one entry per CDR3 protein. The table includes hundreds of thousands of distinct CDR3 sequences, 14% detected once. The sample was PBMCs from blood, taken around 15 days before vaccination. These receptors all stem from a man aged 45-65 years who received an inactivated influenza vaccine.

This clonotype was detected only a few times. The J gene is TRBJ2-5, the V gene TRBV20-1; a weak D match, TRBD2 (5 bases). V lost 5 bases and J lost 5, with 15 bases in between. This CDR3 is 13 amino acids long. CDR1 is DFQATT, CDR2 SNEGSKA, per germline (reference sequence). The DNA of the CDR3 is TGCAGTGCTCCAAGGGCGGGCCACGAGACCCAGTACTTC. This encodes CSAPRAGHETQYF.

This clonotype was counted between two and nine times. J is TRBJ2-1 and V is TRBV7-9, with a weak D call TRBD2 (5 bases). Germline CDR1 SEHNR, CDR2 FQNEAQ (reference sequence). The CDR3 runs to 13 residues. V lost 2 bases to trimming and J lost 6 bases, with 8 bases between them. The CDR3 sequence is CASSLYAGNEQFF. CDR3 in DNA: TGTGCCAGCAGCTTATACGCGGGCAATGAGCAGTTCTTC.

This chain uses TRBV6-2 or TRBV6-3 with TRBJ2-1; D call uncertain. In germline, CDR1 is MNHEY, CDR2 SVGEGT. This CDR3 is built from 15 residues. With 1 base removed from V and 3 bases from J, the gap between germline ends came to 10 bases. The CDR3 DNA reads TGTGCCAGCAGTTACTGGCAGGATAACTACAATGAGCAGTTCTTC. This translates into CASSYWQDNYNEQFF.

This chain connects TRBV10-3 to TRBJ1-1; D is possibly TRBD1 (5 bases). Germline loops: CDR1 ENHRY, CDR2 SYGVKD. The V end was cut by 4 bases, the J end by 4 bases, with 16 bases between. The CDR3 consists of 15 residues. This CDR3 is CAISGGRGRGTEAFF. The CDR3 DNA is TGTGCCATCAGTGGGGGACGGGGAAGAGGCACTGAAGCTTTCTTT.

This clonotype was detected ten times or more. CDR3 nucleotides: TGTGCCAGCAGTCTGGACAGGGGCTTCGAGACCCAGTACTTC. Amino acids: CASSLDRGFETQYF. This chain joins TRBV28 and TRBJ2-5, with 9 bases that match TRBD1. CDR1 and CDR2 (germline): MDHEN, SYDVKM. CDR3 length: 14 amino acids. The trim removed 5 bases at V and 5 bases at J, leaving 6 bases unmatched.

The chain recombines TRBV12-3 or TRBV12-4 with TRBJ1-4; D might be TRBD1 (5 bases). Trimming removed 3 bases from V and 8 bases from J, with 16 bases in between. This CDR3 is built from 15 residues. For the CDR3, the DNA is TGTGCCAGCAGTTTCGACAGTCGGGCGTGGGAAAAACTGTTTTTT. Protein product: CASSFDSRAWEKLFF.

The rearrangement joins TRBV12-3 or TRBV12-4 to TRBJ2-3, with D possibly TRBD2 on 6 matching bases. Trimming left V 1 base short and J 2 bases short, with 10 bases between. The CDR3 is 15 amino acids. The DNA for the CDR3 is TGTGCCAGCAGTTTAGAACTAGCTGCCACAGATACGCAGTATTTT. It codes for CASSLELAATDTQYF.

The CDR3 DNA follows: TGTGCCAGCAGCTTAGTACGACTAGCTTCGGGAGAGCAGTACTTC. Protein: CASSLVRLASGEQYF. The chain has TRBV7-2 and TRBJ2-7, with 7 bases matching TRBD2. The CDR3 sequence is 15 residues long. The germline V gene encodes CDR1 SGHTA and CDR2 FQGNSA. V lost 1 base to trimming and J lost 7 bases; unmatched junction nucleotides: 10.

The chain combines TRBV7-2 with TRBJ2-1; 11 nucleotides align to TRBD2. The V segment lost 6 bases and the J segment 5 bases; nucleotides outside the gene matches: 12. The V gene's germline CDR1 is SGHTA and CDR2 FQGNSA. This CDR3 contains 17 residues. This CDR3 reads CASRLSSGGLANNEQFF. In DNA, the CDR3 is TGTGCCAGCAGGCTATCTAGCGGGGGGCTAGCTAACAATGAGCAGTTCTTC.

The V gene is TRBV3-1, the J gene TRBJ2-1; perhaps TRBD2 as D (6 bases). CDR1 and CDR2 from the germline V gene are LGHDT and YNNKEL (reference sequence). V lost 1 base and J 6 bases, leaving 10 bases between the germline ends. This CDR3 has 14 residues. The CDR3 sequence is CASSQAGAVNEQFF. CDR3 DNA: TGTGCCAGCAGCCAAGCGGGAGCGGTCAATGAGCAGTTCTTC.

This clonotype was detected a few times. This chain joins TRBV6-2 or TRBV6-3 and TRBJ2-5; 7 bases are a match to TRBD1. The CDR3 sequence is 14 residues long. Germline trimming cut 8 bases from V and 3 bases from J; bases unmatched to any gene: 9. The germline gives CDR1 MNHEY, CDR2 SVGEGT. The CDR3 DNA follows: TGTGCCAGCCACTACTCCGGGACAGAAGAGACCCAGTACTTC. This sequence encodes CASHYSGTEETQYF.

The V and J genes are TRBV15 and TRBJ2-3; the D call may be TRBD1 or TRBD2 (5 bases each). The CDR3 extends over 15 amino acids. In germline, CDR1 is LNHNV, CDR2 YYDKDF (reference sequence). With 2 bases removed from V and 0 bases from J, the gap between germline ends came to 9 bases. DNA of the CDR3: TGTGCCACCAGCAGACGCAGGGAGAGCACAGATACGCAGTATTTT. Its translation is CATSRRRESTDTQYF.

This clonotype was seen a few times. The chain has TRBV12-3 or TRBV12-4 and TRBJ2-7; no firm D call. This CDR3 is 14 amino acids long. V was shortened by 6 bases and J by 2 bases, with 14 bases between the two germline ends. CDR3 protein: CASSLSSPTYEQYF. The CDR3 nucleotides read TGTGCCAGCAGCCTTAGCTCCCCAACCTACGAGCAGTACTTC.

The V and J genes are TRBV27 and TRBJ1-4, with D possibly being TRBD1 (6 bases). The CDR3 is 13 residues long. Trimming left V 3 bases short and J 8 bases short, with 10 bases between. Germline V gene data show CDR1 as MNHEY and CDR2 as SMNVEV (reference sequence). As DNA, the CDR3 is TGTGCCAGCAGTTTCGGGGGGCGGGAAAAACTGTTTTTT. It is translated as CASSFGGREKLFF. Filled out from reference TRBV27 and TRBJ1-4, the complete variable domain reads EAQVTQNPRYLITVTGKKLTVTCSQNMNHEYMSWYRQDPGLGLRQIYYSMNVEVTDKGDVPEGYKVSRKEKRNFPLILESPSPNQTSLYFCASSFGGREKLFFGSGTQLSVL.

The rearrangement joins TRBV5-1 to TRBJ2-2; TRBD1 might be the D (6 bases). The CDR3 totals 14 residues. The germline V gene encodes CDR1 SGHRS and CDR2 YFSETQ. V lost 5 bases, J lost 6 bases, and 14 bases lay in between. CDR3 sequence: CASRTGRRAGELFF. The CDR3 nucleotides read TGCGCCAGCAGAACAGGGCGGCGCGCCGGGGAGCTGTTTTTT.

This clonotype was observed a handful of times. V is TRBV5-6 and J is TRBJ2-3; D is perhaps TRBD2 (5 bases). V lost 0 bases, J lost 4 bases, and 9 bases lay in between. CDR1 is SGHDT and CDR2 is YYEEEE in the germline V gene. The CDR3 consists of 14 residues. The CDR3 protein is CASSLVGKADTQYF. The CDR3 bases are TGTGCCAGCAGCTTGGTCGGGAAAGCAGATACGCAGTATTTT.

J is TRBJ2-5 and V is TRBV5-1; no firm D call. This CDR3 spans 12 amino acids. V was clipped by 3 bases and J by 4 bases, with 7 bases between them. Per the germline V gene, CDR1 is SGHRS and CDR2 is YFSETQ. CDR3: CASSYKGETQYF. DNA for the CDR3: TGCGCCAGCAGCTACAAAGGAGAGACCCAGTACTTC.

This clonotype was detected only a few times. This chain links TRBV12-3 or TRBV12-4 with TRBJ1-2; D uncertain. This CDR3 has 14 residues. V dropped 6 bases and J dropped 13 bases, with 24 bases sitting between them. For the CDR3, the DNA is TGTGCCAGCAGCCCTGCTGGTATCTATATCGAGGGCACCTTC. This sequence encodes CASSPAGIYIEGTF.

This clonotype has just a few counts. The chain combines TRBV7-2 with TRBJ2-2; D unresolved. Per the germline V gene, CDR1 is SGHTA and CDR2 is FQGNSA. This CDR3 is built from 16 residues. Trimming removed 5 bases at V and 4 bases at J, with 17 bases between. CDR3 residues: CASSLVGRRATGELFF. The CDR3 DNA sequence: TGTGCCAGCAGCCTAGTCGGAAGGCGTGCCACCGGGGAGCTGTTTTTT.